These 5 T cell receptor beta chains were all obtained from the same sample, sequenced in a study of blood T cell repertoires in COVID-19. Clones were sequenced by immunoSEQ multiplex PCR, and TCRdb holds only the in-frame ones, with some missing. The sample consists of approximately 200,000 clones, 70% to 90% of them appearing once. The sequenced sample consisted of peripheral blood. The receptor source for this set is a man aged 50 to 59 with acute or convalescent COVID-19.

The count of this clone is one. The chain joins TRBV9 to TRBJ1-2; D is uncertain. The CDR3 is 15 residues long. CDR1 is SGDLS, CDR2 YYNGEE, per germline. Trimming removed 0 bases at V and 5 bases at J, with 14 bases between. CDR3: CASSVVVTAEYGYTF. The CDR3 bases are TGTGCCAGCAGCGTAGTAGTGACTGCGGAATATGGCTACACCTTC.

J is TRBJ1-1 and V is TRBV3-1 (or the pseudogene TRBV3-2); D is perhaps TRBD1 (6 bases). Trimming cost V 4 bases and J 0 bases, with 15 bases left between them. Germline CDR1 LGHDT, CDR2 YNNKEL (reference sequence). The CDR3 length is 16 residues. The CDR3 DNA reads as TGTGCCAGCAGCCCCTGGACAGAGACTATGAACACTGAAGCTTTCTTT. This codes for CASSPWTETMNTEAFF.

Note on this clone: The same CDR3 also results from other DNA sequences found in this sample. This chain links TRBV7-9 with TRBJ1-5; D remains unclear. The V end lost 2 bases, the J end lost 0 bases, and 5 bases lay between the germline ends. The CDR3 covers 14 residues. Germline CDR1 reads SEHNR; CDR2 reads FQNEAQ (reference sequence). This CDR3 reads CASSLRDSNQPQHF. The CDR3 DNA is TGTGCCAGCAGCTTACGGGATAGCAATCAGCCCCAGCATTTT.

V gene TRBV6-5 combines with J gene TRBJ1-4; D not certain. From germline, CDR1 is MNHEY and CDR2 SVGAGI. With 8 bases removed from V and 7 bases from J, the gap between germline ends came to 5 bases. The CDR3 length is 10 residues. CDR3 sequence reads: CASAVEKLFF. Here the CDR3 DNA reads TGTGCCAGCGCGGTTGAAAAACTGTTTTTT.

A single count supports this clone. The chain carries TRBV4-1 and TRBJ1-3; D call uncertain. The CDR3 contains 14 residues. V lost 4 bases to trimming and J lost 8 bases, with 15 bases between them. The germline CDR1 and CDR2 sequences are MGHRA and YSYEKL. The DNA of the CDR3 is TGCGCCAGCAGCCGGGAAGGAGGGAAGGACACCATATATTTT. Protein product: CASSREGGKDTIYF.